The 2 T cell receptor beta chains listed next were all sequenced from one sample in a study of regulatory T cells in long-lasting Graves disease. Time point denoted: persistent/refractory GD, antithyroid drugs over 5 years with positive TRAb. Making the TCR library involved RNA that had been extracted from PBMCs. The authors built TCR beta libraries using iRepertoire HTBI primers and Arm-PCR of CDR3 regions. Each CDR3 protein gets one entry after TCRdb re-called the multiplex PCR reads with MiXCR. The sample contains about 470,000 distinct CDR3 sequences, about 20% of which appear only once. Source: peripheral blood mononuclear cells (PBMCs), taken when the disease was refractory, from a patient treated with antithyroid drugs. The receptors derive from a female donor with Graves disease.

With regard to this clonotype: With a much larger clone just one base away, this may be a read error. V usage is TRBV20-1 and J usage is TRBJ2-5; TRBD2 aligns across 15 bases. The CDR3 is 16 amino acids. V lost 6 bases, J lost 7 bases, and 12 bases stayed unmatched. Germline V gene lookup returns CDR1 DFQATT and CDR2 SNEGSKA (reference sequence). The CDR3 protein is CSATGTSGRMGVTQYF. The CDR3 DNA reads TGCAGTGCCACCGGGACTAGCGGGAGGATGGGGGTGACCCAGTACTTC.

In this sample, this clonotype turned up a few times. The V gene is TRBV7-2, the J gene TRBJ1-4; 9 bases are a match to TRBD1. After removal of 0 bases from V and 6 bases from J, the junction contained 11 bases not matched to a gene. The CDR3 spans 18 residues. CDR1 and CDR2 from the germline V gene are SGHTA and FQGNSA. In DNA form, the CDR3 reads TGTGCCAGCAGCTTAGCTACTGCCACCGGGACAGGGCATGAAAAACTGTTTTTT. Protein product: CASSLATATGTGHEKLFF.